A selection of T cell receptor beta chains follows, all from one sample in a study of cytomegalovirus exposure and HLA in healthy donors. Method: immunoSEQ multiplex PCR; TCRdb's copy keeps in-frame clones and lacks some. The sample records about 170,000 clones, roughly 70% being singletons. The sample was PBMCs. All receptors derive from a girl between 10 and 17 years old in good health and CMV-seronegative. Both conserved end residues are part of each CDR3. The D gene is left open where the match is weak. Expanded clones get a size class; other rows say once, few or many, or leave the size out.

CDR3 DNA: TGCGCCAGCAGCCTCACCGGGGGAAGCAATCAGCCCCAGCATTTT
CDR3 protein: CASSLTGGSNQPQHF
V gene: TRBV5-1
J gene: TRBJ1-5
D gene: .
clone size: .
CDR3 length: 15

CDR3 DNA: TGTGCCAGCAGTCTGAGGGACAGGGTACTAGGGAATGAGCAGTTCTTC
CDR3 protein: CASSLRDRVLGNEQFF
V gene: TRBV27
J gene: TRBJ2-1
D gene: TRBD1
clone size: .
CDR3 length: 16

CDR3 DNA: TGTGCCAGTAGTAACAGGGGACTGCATAAGAACACTGAAGCTTTCTTT
CDR3 protein: CASSNRGLHKNTEAFF
V gene: TRBV19
J gene: TRBJ1-1
D gene: TRBD1
clone size: .
CDR3 length: 16

CDR3 DNA: TGCGCCAGCAGTTTGGGAGACGCTGAAGCTTTCTTT
CDR3 protein: CASSLGDAEAFF
V gene: TRBV4-1
J gene: TRBJ1-1
D gene: .
clone size: few
CDR3 length: 12

CDR3 DNA: TGCGCCAGCAGCAGACAGGGGGCGGCGGACACTGAAGCTTTCTTT
CDR3 protein: CASSRQGAADTEAFF
V gene: TRBV5-1
J gene: TRBJ1-1
D gene: TRBD1
clone size: .
CDR3 length: 15

CDR3 DNA: TGTGCCAGTAAAATAGCGGGGGACTCCTACAATGAGCAGTTCTTC
CDR3 protein: CASKIAGDSYNEQFF
V gene: TRBV19
J gene: TRBJ2-1
D gene: TRBD2
clone size: .
CDR3 length: 15

CDR3 DNA: TGTGCCAGCAGCGTAGTTAGGGGTGGCACCGGGGAGCTGTTTTTT
CDR3 protein: CASSVVRGGTGELFF
V gene: TRBV9
J gene: TRBJ2-2
D gene: .
clone size: once
CDR3 length: 15

CDR3 DNA: TGTGCCAGCATGAGCGCAGCGAACACCGGGGAGCTGTTTTTT
CDR3 protein: CASMSAANTGELFF
V gene: TRBV2
J gene: TRBJ2-2
D gene: .
clone size: .
CDR3 length: 14

CDR3 DNA: TGTGCCAGTAGTACCCAAGCGGGGAGCACAGATACGCAGTATTTT
CDR3 protein: CASSTQAGSTDTQYF
V gene: TRBV19
J gene: TRBJ2-3
D gene: TRBD2
clone size: .
CDR3 length: 15

CDR3 DNA: TGTGCCAGCACCCTCTCCGGGAACCAAGAGACCCAGTACTTC
CDR3 protein: CASTLSGNQETQYF
V gene: TRBV6-5
J gene: TRBJ2-5
D gene: .
clone size: .
CDR3 length: 14

CDR3 DNA: TGTGCCAGCAGCCCGGGGGGGGCAGATGAAAAACTGTTTTTT
CDR3 protein: CASSPGGADEKLFF
V gene: TRBV7-9
J gene: TRBJ1-4
D gene: .
clone size: .
CDR3 length: 14

CDR3 DNA: TGCGCCAGCAGCCAAGTAGTAGCGGGGTCCTACGAGCAGTACTTC
CDR3 protein: CASSQVVAGSYEQYF
V gene: TRBV4-1
J gene: TRBJ2-7
D gene: TRBD2
clone size: .
CDR3 length: 15

CDR3 DNA: TGTGCCAGCAGTTTACCACGGACAGGGACGAGAGTTAATTCACCCCTCCACTTT
CDR3 protein: CASSLPRTGTRVNSPLHF
V gene: TRBV27
J gene: TRBJ1-6
D gene: TRBD1
clone size: .
CDR3 length: 18

CDR3 DNA: TGTGCCAGTAGTATAAGGGGGCCCGGGTACGAGCAGTACTTC
CDR3 protein: CASSIRGPGYEQYF
V gene: TRBV19
J gene: TRBJ2-7
D gene: TRBD1
clone size: .
CDR3 length: 14

CDR3 DNA: TGTGCCAGCAGCCCTGACTCCGGGGAGCTGTTTTTT
CDR3 protein: CASSPDSGELFF
V gene: TRBV7-7
J gene: TRBJ2-2
D gene: .
clone size: few
CDR3 length: 12

CDR3 DNA: TGTGCCAGCAGGATCCGACAGACCCTTGGTTCACCCCTCCACTTT
CDR3 protein: CASRIRQTLGSPLHF
V gene: TRBV6-5
J gene: TRBJ1-6
D gene: .
clone size: once
CDR3 length: 15

CDR3 DNA: TGTGCCAGCAGTGAAGGTCAGGGCCTGGCCGCTTTCTTT
CDR3 protein: CASSEGQGLAAFF
V gene: TRBV6-1
J gene: TRBJ1-1
D gene: .
clone size: .
CDR3 length: 13

CDR3 DNA: TGTGCCAGCAGCTCGACAGGGAACACTGAAGCTTTCTTT
CDR3 protein: CASSSTGNTEAFF
V gene: TRBV7-6
J gene: TRBJ1-1
D gene: .
clone size: .
CDR3 length: 13

CDR3 DNA: TGTGCCAGCAGCTTGAACTCACGGGGGGTACTCTATGGCTACACCTTC
CDR3 protein: CASSLNSRGVLYGYTF
V gene: TRBV7-9
J gene: TRBJ1-2
D gene: .
clone size: .
CDR3 length: 16

CDR3 DNA: TGTGCCAGCAGTTTATTCCCAGGCGAAAAACTGTTTTTT
CDR3 protein: CASSLFPGEKLFF
V gene: TRBV27
J gene: TRBJ1-4
D gene: .
clone size: .
CDR3 length: 13

CDR3 DNA: TGTGCCAGCAGTACCGGACAGGGGAGTTTCTCACCCCTCCACTTT
CDR3 protein: CASSTGQGSFSPLHF
V gene: TRBV6-6
J gene: TRBJ1-6
D gene: TRBD1
clone size: few
CDR3 length: 15

CDR3 DNA: TGCGCCAGCAGCTTGGGCCTAGGTGGGTACCATTCACCCCTCCACTTT
CDR3 protein: CASSLGLGGYHSPLHF
V gene: TRBV5-1
J gene: TRBJ1-6
D gene: .
clone size: .
CDR3 length: 16

CDR3 DNA: TGTGCCAGTAGACTAGCGGGGGAGTACCAAGAGACCCAGTACTTC
CDR3 protein: CASRLAGEYQETQYF
V gene: TRBV19
J gene: TRBJ2-5
D gene: TRBD2
clone size: .
CDR3 length: 15

CDR3 DNA: TGTGCCAGCAGTGAATTCAGTGGAGACACAGATACGCAGTATTTT
CDR3 protein: CASSEFSGDTDTQYF
V gene: TRBV2
J gene: TRBJ2-3
D gene: .
clone size: .
CDR3 length: 15

CDR3 DNA: TGCGCCAGCAGCCTGGGGGCAGGCTTCTCTGACGAGCAGTACTTC
CDR3 protein: CASSLGAGFSDEQYF
V gene: TRBV5-1
J gene: TRBJ2-7
D gene: .
clone size: few
CDR3 length: 15

CDR3 DNA: TGTGCCAGCAGCTTAGGGGCCGGAGCTAATGAAAAACTGTTTTTT
CDR3 protein: CASSLGAGANEKLFF
V gene: TRBV7-3
J gene: TRBJ1-4
D gene: .
clone size: .
CDR3 length: 15

CDR3 DNA: TGTGCCAGCAGTTACTCCCGGGGGAACACTGAAGCTTTCTTT
CDR3 protein: CASSYSRGNTEAFF
V gene: TRBV6-5
J gene: TRBJ1-1
D gene: .
clone size: .
CDR3 length: 14

CDR3 DNA: TGTGCCACCCATCGAAGGGACTTTGAATACGAGCAGTACTTC
CDR3 protein: CATHRRDFEYEQYF
V gene: TRBV6-9
J gene: TRBJ2-7
D gene: .
clone size: .
CDR3 length: 14

CDR3 DNA: TGTGCCAGCAGCCCAGGCCAGGCCCCCCAAGAGACCCAGTACTTC
CDR3 protein: CASSPGQAPQETQYF
V gene: TRBV7-9
J gene: TRBJ2-5
D gene: .
clone size: .
CDR3 length: 15

CDR3 DNA: TGTGCCAGCAGCGGGGGTGACTCTGGGGCCAACGTCCTGACTTTC
CDR3 protein: CASSGGDSGANVLTF
V gene: TRBV6-5
J gene: TRBJ2-6
D gene: .
clone size: few
CDR3 length: 15

CDR3 DNA: TGCGCCAGCAGCGATCAGGGTAGTGAAGCTTTCTTT
CDR3 protein: CASSDQGSEAFF
V gene: TRBV4-1
J gene: TRBJ1-1
D gene: .
clone size: few
CDR3 length: 12

CDR3 DNA: TGTGCCAGCAGTGGTTCCGGGACAGGTGATGAAAAACTGTTTTTT
CDR3 protein: CASSGSGTGDEKLFF
V gene: TRBV25-1
J gene: TRBJ1-4
D gene: TRBD1
clone size: .
CDR3 length: 15

CDR3 DNA: TGTGCCAGCGGCGCCGGGGACGGGGGACCGCCTTACGAGCAGTACTTC
CDR3 protein: CASGAGDGGPPYEQYF
V gene: TRBV9
J gene: TRBJ2-7
D gene: .
clone size: .
CDR3 length: 16

CDR3 DNA: TGTGCCAGCAGCCGGGACAGGGCGGGCTATGGCTACACCTTC
CDR3 protein: CASSRDRAGYGYTF
V gene: TRBV7-6
J gene: TRBJ1-2
D gene: TRBD1
clone size: few
CDR3 length: 14

CDR3 DNA: TGCGCCAGCAGCTCGGGGACAGGGCGAACCTACGAGCAGTACTTC
CDR3 protein: CASSSGTGRTYEQYF
V gene: TRBV5-1
J gene: TRBJ2-7
D gene: TRBD1
clone size: .
CDR3 length: 15

CDR3 DNA: TGTGCCACCAGCAGAGGTACAGGGGGGCAGGAGCAGTACTTC
CDR3 protein: CATSRGTGGQEQYF
V gene: TRBV15
J gene: TRBJ2-7
D gene: TRBD1
clone size: few
CDR3 length: 14

CDR3 DNA: TGCGCCAGCAGTGAGGACGGGGGTAGCACAGATACGCAGTATTTT
CDR3 protein: CASSEDGGSTDTQYF
V gene: TRBV10-2
J gene: TRBJ2-3
D gene: .
clone size: .
CDR3 length: 15

CDR3 DNA: TGCAGCGTTGTTGCGGGCCGTTCGGTAGGCGAGCAGTACTTC
CDR3 protein: CSVVAGRSVGEQYF
V gene: TRBV29-1
J gene: TRBJ2-7
D gene: .
clone size: .
CDR3 length: 14

CDR3 DNA: TGTGCCAGCAGTGTCCTTGGGACACCCTACGAGCAGTACTTC
CDR3 protein: CASSVLGTPYEQYF
V gene: TRBV2
J gene: TRBJ2-7
D gene: .
clone size: .
CDR3 length: 14

CDR3 DNA: TGTGCCAGCACATCGTTCACTAACTATGAGCAGTTCTTC
CDR3 protein: CASTSFTNYEQFF
V gene: TRBV6-5
J gene: TRBJ2-1
D gene: .
clone size: .
CDR3 length: 13

CDR3 DNA: TGTGCCAGCAGTTACTCCGACGACAGATACAACTATGGCTACACCTTC
CDR3 protein: CASSYSDDRYNYGYTF
V gene: TRBV6-5
J gene: TRBJ1-2
D gene: .
clone size: .
CDR3 length: 16

CDR3 DNA: TGCAGCTCAGGGACAGTCAACACTGAAGCTTTCTTT
CDR3 protein: CSSGTVNTEAFF
V gene: TRBV29-1
J gene: TRBJ1-1
D gene: TRBD1
clone size: .
CDR3 length: 12

CDR3 DNA: TGCGCCAGCAGTTCAGGACTAGAAGGGGAGCAGTACTTC
CDR3 protein: CASSSGLEGEQYF
V gene: TRBV10-1
J gene: TRBJ2-5
D gene: TRBD2
clone size: once
CDR3 length: 13

CDR3 DNA: TGTGCCAGCAGCCAGGGGAATGAGCAGTTCTTC
CDR3 protein: CASSQGNEQFF
V gene: TRBV6-5
J gene: TRBJ2-1
D gene: .
clone size: .
CDR3 length: 11

CDR3 DNA: TGTGCCAGTAGTCGGGGCAATCGACAGGGGAGGTACAATGAGCAGTTCTTC
CDR3 protein: CASSRGNRQGRYNEQFF
V gene: TRBV19
J gene: TRBJ2-1
D gene: TRBD1
clone size: .
CDR3 length: 17

CDR3 DNA: TGTGCCAGCAGCCATTGGGGGGGCCAAACCGGGGAGCTGTTTTTT
CDR3 protein: CASSHWGGQTGELFF
V gene: TRBV9
J gene: TRBJ2-2
D gene: .
clone size: few
CDR3 length: 15

CDR3 DNA: TGTGCCTTAGCAGGGGGCCAATGGAGCTCCTATAATTCACCCCTCCACTTT
CDR3 protein: CALAGGQWSSYNSPLHF
V gene: TRBV30
J gene: TRBJ1-6
D gene: TRBD1
clone size: .
CDR3 length: 17